These 6 T cell receptor beta chains were sequenced from one sample in a study of blood T cell repertoires in COVID-19. The method was immunoSEQ multiplex PCR; TCRdb's version includes in-frame clones alone and lacks a portion of them. Of approximately 50,000 clones detected, more than 80% appear once; the ten largest clones hold roughly 29%. Material: peripheral blood. The receptors shown here come from a man aged 55-75 years with COVID-19, enrolled during active disease.

The V gene is TRBV29-1, the J gene TRBJ1-5; 10 bases align to TRBD1. Germline loops: CDR1 SQVTM, CDR2 ANQGSEA. V lost 7 bases, J lost 6 bases, and 6 bases stayed unmatched. CDR3 length equals 13 residues. CDR3 residues: CSGGQGIGQPQHF. The CDR3 bases are TGCAGCGGGGGACAGGGGATCGGTCAGCCCCAGCATTTT.

This clone is a singleton in its sample. This sequence joins TRBV11-2 and TRBJ2-1, with D unresolved. The germline V and J ends were trimmed by 1 base and 6 bases, with 13 bases remaining between them. The CDR3 covers 15 residues. CDR1 is SGHAT and CDR2 is FQNNGV in the germline V gene. As DNA, the CDR3 is TGTGCCAGCAGCTTAGTCCCCGAGGTCGGCAATGAGCAGTTCTTC. Residues: CASSLVPEVGNEQFF.

CDR3 residues: CASSQGAGQETQYF. The DNA of the CDR3 is TGTGCCAGCAGCCAAGGGGCAGGCCAAGAGACCCAGTACTTC. The chain combines TRBV4-2 with TRBJ2-5, with D uncertain. CDR3 size: 14 residues. The V gene lost 1 base and the J gene lost 1 base, with 7 bases spanning the gap. The germline V gene encodes CDR1 LGHNA and CDR2 YNFKEQ.

This clone was picked up one time. The J gene is TRBJ1-3, the V gene TRBV9; TRBD1 matches 9 bases. The ends lost 0 bases at V and 8 bases at J; junction bases unmatched: 6. This CDR3 region has 15 residues. Germline CDR1 SGDLS, CDR2 YYNGEE. The CDR3 reads CASSVGTGDRDTIYF. CDR3 nucleotide sequence: TGTGCCAGCAGCGTAGGGACAGGGGATCGAGACACCATATATTTT.

The genes are TRBV5-1 and TRBJ2-1; 8 bases fit TRBD2. With V trimmed by 2 bases and J by 7 bases, 8 bases remained unmatched. The CDR3 spans 15 residues. Germline V gives CDR1 SGHRS, CDR2 YFSETQ. CDR3 bases: TGCGCCAGCAGCTTTTGGCGGGGGGCTTTAAATGAGCAGTTCTTC. This codes for CASSFWRGALNEQFF.

This chain joins TRBV7-3 and TRBJ1-1; 7 bases line up with TRBD1. Germline V gene data show CDR1 as SGHTA and CDR2 as FQGTGA. Trimming cost V 5 bases and J 0 bases; bases outside gene matches: 9. The length of the CDR3 is 16 residues. DNA for the CDR3: TGTGCCAGCAGCGCAAGTCCGGGACAGATGAACACTGAAGCTTTCTTT. Translation gives CASSASPGQMNTEAFF.